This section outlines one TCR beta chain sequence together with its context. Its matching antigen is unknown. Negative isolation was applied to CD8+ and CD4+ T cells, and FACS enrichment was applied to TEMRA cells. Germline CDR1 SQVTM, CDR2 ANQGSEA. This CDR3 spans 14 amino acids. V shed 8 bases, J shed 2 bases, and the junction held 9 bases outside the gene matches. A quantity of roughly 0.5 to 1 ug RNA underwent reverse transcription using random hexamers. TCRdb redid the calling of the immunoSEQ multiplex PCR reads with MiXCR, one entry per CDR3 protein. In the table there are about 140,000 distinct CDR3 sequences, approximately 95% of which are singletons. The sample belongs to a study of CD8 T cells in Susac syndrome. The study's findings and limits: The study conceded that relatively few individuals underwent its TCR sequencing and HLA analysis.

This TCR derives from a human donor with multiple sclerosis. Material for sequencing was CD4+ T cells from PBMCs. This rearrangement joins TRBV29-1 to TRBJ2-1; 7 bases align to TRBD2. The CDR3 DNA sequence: TGCAGCACCATCTTAGCGGGTACCTACAATGAGCAGTTCTTC. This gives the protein CSTILAGTYNEQFF.